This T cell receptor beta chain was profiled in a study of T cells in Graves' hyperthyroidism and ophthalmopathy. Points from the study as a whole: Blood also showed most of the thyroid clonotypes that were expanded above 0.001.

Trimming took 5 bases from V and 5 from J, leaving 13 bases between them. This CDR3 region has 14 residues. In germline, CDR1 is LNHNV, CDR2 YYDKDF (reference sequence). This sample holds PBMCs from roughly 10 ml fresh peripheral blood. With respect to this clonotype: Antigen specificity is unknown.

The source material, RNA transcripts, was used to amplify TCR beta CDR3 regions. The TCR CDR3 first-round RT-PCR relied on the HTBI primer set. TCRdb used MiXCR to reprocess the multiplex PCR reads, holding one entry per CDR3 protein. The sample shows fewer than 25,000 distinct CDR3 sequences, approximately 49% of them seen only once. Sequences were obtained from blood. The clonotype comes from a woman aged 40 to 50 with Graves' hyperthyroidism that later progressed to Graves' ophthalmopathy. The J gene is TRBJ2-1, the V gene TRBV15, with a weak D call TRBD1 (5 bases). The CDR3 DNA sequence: TGTGCCACCAGCCTTGGGGCCAGAAACAATGAGCAGTTCTTC. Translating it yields CATSLGARNNEQFF.